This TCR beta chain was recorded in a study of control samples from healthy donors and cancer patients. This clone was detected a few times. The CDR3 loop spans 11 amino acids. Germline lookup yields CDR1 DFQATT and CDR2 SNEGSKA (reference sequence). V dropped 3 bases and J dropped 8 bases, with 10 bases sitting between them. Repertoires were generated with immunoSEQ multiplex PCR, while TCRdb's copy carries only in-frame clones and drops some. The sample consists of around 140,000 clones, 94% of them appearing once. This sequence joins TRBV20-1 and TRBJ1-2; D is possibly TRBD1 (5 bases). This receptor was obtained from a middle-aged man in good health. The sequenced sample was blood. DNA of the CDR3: TGCAGTGCTAGTCAGGGCGAGGGCTACACCTTC. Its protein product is CSASQGEGYTF.